Here is one T cell receptor (beta chain) with its context. The data were obtained in a study of shared clonotypes between healthy human individuals. Libraries were prepared by immunoSEQ multiplex PCR; TCRdb keeps only in-frame clonotypes and omits some of them. The sample records some 580,000 clones, nearly 98% being singletons. V lost 5 bases to trimming and J lost 1 base; unmatched junction nucleotides: 5. The germline CDR1 and CDR2 sequences are MNHEY and SMNVEV (reference sequence). This CDR3 has 16 residues. Terminally differentiated effector memory CD45RA+ cells were excluded from the naive CD8 cells, which were CD45RO-negative and positively selected for CCR7.

This sequence was found in a man younger than 45 in good health. V usage is TRBV27 and J usage is TRBJ2-5; 12 bases match TRBD2. The sequenced sample consisted of naive CD8+ T cells sorted from blood. The CDR3 spells CASSAPGLAGQETQYF. The CDR3 bases are TGTGCCAGCAGTGCCCCGGGACTAGCGGGCCAAGAGACCCAGTACTTC.